Listed below are T cell receptor beta chains from one sample, sequenced in a study of vaccination and CD4 T cells after COVID-19. The antigens for these receptors are not known. TCRdb re-derived calls from the PCR reads in MiXCR, one entry per CDR3 protein. The sample lists a few thousand distinct CDR3 sequences; roughly a quarter were seen once. Source material: CD4+ T cells from blood, cultured in vitro. Source of these receptors: a human donor in good health. CDR3s include the opening cysteine and the closing phenylalanine or tryptophan. Each record gives: CDR3 protein, CDR3 DNA, V gene, clone size, D gene, J gene. D genes are given only for firm matches. Clone size appears in some rows only: once, few, many, or a class for an expanded clone.

CASTDVEASHQFF	TGTGCCAGCACCGACGTCGAAGCTAGCCACCAGTTCTTC	TRBV27	few	NA	TRBJ2-1
CASSEGSIQETQYF	TGTGCCAGCAGTGAAGGTAGTATCCAAGAGACCCAGTACTTC	TRBV2	NA	NA	TRBJ2-5
CASSQPSGGTDTQYF	TGTGCCAGTAGTCAACCTAGCGGGGGGACAGATACGCAGTATTTT	TRBV19	NA	TRBD2	TRBJ2-3
CATSDPDRGNEQFF	TGTGCCACCAGTGACCCGGACAGGGGGAATGAGCAGTTCTTC	TRBV24-1	few	TRBD1	TRBJ2-1
CASSERPGQGNTEAFF	TGTGCCAGTAGTGAAAGGCCGGGACAGGGTAACACTGAAGCTTTCTTT	TRBV19	few	TRBD1	TRBJ1-1
CASSFGANTEAFF	TGTGCCAGCAGCTTCGGGGCGAACACTGAAGCTTTCTTT	TRBV5-5	NA	NA	TRBJ1-1
CSARVAGVNEQFF	TGCAGTGCTAGAGTGGCGGGAGTCAATGAGCAGTTCTTC	TRBV20-1	few	TRBD2	TRBJ2-1
CASSPGQGLYGYTF	TGTGCCAGCAGCCCGGGACAGGGGTTGTATGGCTACACCTTC	TRBV9	NA	TRBD1	TRBJ1-2
CASSFGGRETQYF	TGTGCCAGCAGTTTCGGGGGCCGGGAGACCCAGTACTTC	TRBV28	few	NA	TRBJ2-5
CASSLLGQGINTEAFF	TGTGCCAGCAGCTTACTGGGACAGGGGATCAATACTGAAGCTTTCTTT	TRBV11-2	few	TRBD1	TRBJ1-1
CSATRGSGIADTQYF	TGCAGTGCTACCCGGGGTAGCGGGATTGCAGATACGCAGTATTTT	TRBV20-1	NA	TRBD2	TRBJ2-3
CASSIDRAHEKLFF	TGTGCCAGCAGTATTGACAGGGCCCACGAAAAACTGTTTTTT	TRBV7-2	few	TRBD1	TRBJ1-4
CASSFLASVGTQYF	TGTGCCAGCAGCTTCCTAGCCTCTGTGGGGACCCAGTACTTC	TRBV7-9	few	NA	TRBJ2-5
CASRSTGDEQYF	TGTGCCAGCAGATCTACAGGGGACGAGCAGTACTTC	TRBV6-2/TRBV6-3	few	TRBD1	TRBJ2-7
CASRREAGGSYEQYF	TGTGCCAGCAGAAGGGAAGCGGGGGGATCCTACGAGCAGTACTTC	TRBV7-2	NA	TRBD2	TRBJ2-7
CASSTGDRVPLGTYNSPLHF	TGTGCCAGTAGTACCGGGGACAGGGTGCCCCTTGGGACCTATAATTCACCCCTCCACTTT	TRBV19	NA	TRBD1	TRBJ1-6
CAISRQAPATNEKLFF	TGTGCCATCAGTAGACAAGCTCCTGCAACTAATGAAAAACTGTTTTTT	TRBV10-3	NA	NA	TRBJ1-4
CTSSLGAGDGYTF	TGTACCAGCAGCTTAGGGGCAGGGGATGGCTACACCTTC	TRBV7-2	NA	NA	TRBJ1-2
CSAATGRFSGNTIYF	TGCAGTGCGGCTACAGGGAGGTTTTCTGGAAACACCATATATTTT	TRBV20-1	few	NA	TRBJ1-3
CSARVVGSTQYF	TGCAGTGCTAGAGTGGTTGGGTCAACCCAGTACTTC	TRBV20-1	NA	NA	TRBJ2-5
CSARDEPIETQYF	TGCAGTGCTAGAGATGAGCCTATTGAGACCCAGTACTTC	TRBV20-1	NA	NA	TRBJ2-5
CSANSHEQYF	TGCAGTGCTAATTCCCACGAGCAGTACTTC	TRBV20-1	NA	NA	TRBJ2-7
CASSRANTQYF	TGTGCCAGTTCTAGGGCCAATACGCAGTATTTT	TRBV7-2	few	NA	TRBJ2-3
CASSLSGLAGGNYEQYF	TGTGCCAGCAGCCTTTCCGGACTAGCGGGAGGAAACTACGAGCAGTACTTC	TRBV12-3/TRBV12-4	few	TRBD2	TRBJ2-7
CASSLDFSKEQETQYF	TGTGCCAGCAGCTTAGACTTTTCCAAGGAACAAGAGACCCAGTACTTC	TRBV7-8	NA	NA	TRBJ2-5
CASTSGTGSGEQYF	TGCGCCAGCACATCCGGGACAGGGTCCGGCGAGCAGTACTTC	TRBV5-1	NA	TRBD1	TRBJ2-7
CASSSDLLGTDTQYF	TGCGCCAGCAGTTCCGACCTTCTGGGCACAGATACGCAGTATTTT	TRBV5-1	NA	NA	TRBJ2-3
CASSQVHGATGYTF	TGTGCCAGCAGCCAAGTTCACGGGGCGACCGGCTACACCTTC	TRBV3-1	NA	NA	TRBJ1-2
CASSENGGYTF	TGTGCCAGCAGTGAAAATGGGGGCTACACCTTC	TRBV2	few	NA	TRBJ1-2
CATSDLMGAHNEQFF	TGTGCCACCAGTGATTTGATGGGCGCACACAATGAGCAGTTCTTC	TRBV24-1	few	NA	TRBJ2-1
CATSDRAPGRFRYDGYTF	TGTGCCACCAGTGATAGAGCTCCAGGAAGGTTTAGGTACGATGGCTACACCTTC	TRBV24-1	NA	NA	TRBJ1-2
CASSPMRNTEAFF	TGTGCCAGCAGCCCGATGAGGAACACTGAAGCTTTCTTT	TRBV7-2	NA	NA	TRBJ1-1
CASGLFQPQHF	TGTGCCAGCGGTTTATTCCAGCCCCAGCATTTT	TRBV6-5	medium-sized	NA	TRBJ1-5
CASSERDIYEQYF	TGTGCCAGCAGTGAACGGGACATCTACGAGCAGTACTTC	TRBV6-1	NA	NA	TRBJ2-7
CASSLGRGTDTQYF	TGTGCCAGCTCACTAGGCCGGGGGACAGATACGCAGTATTTT	TRBV18	NA	NA	TRBJ2-3
CISVPEAYPLERAGGTYEQYF	NA	TRBV7-5	NA	NA	TRBJ2-7
CASSVTRDRGRYEQYF	TGTGCCAGCAGTGTCACCCGGGACAGGGGGCGTTACGAGCAGTACTTC	TRBV27	NA	TRBD1	TRBJ2-7
CAWSVPGRTGPLNQPQHF	TGTGCCTGGAGTGTACCGGGTAGGACAGGCCCACTCAATCAGCCCCAGCATTTT	TRBV30	few	TRBD1	TRBJ1-5
CASSLGGWETQYF	TGTGCCAGCAGCTTAGGTGGTTGGGAGACCCAGTACTTC	TRBV7-3	few	NA	TRBJ2-5
CASSRGVTGQETQYF	TGTGCCAGCAGCCGTGGGGTAACGGGACAAGAGACCCAGTACTTC	TRBV7-3	NA	NA	TRBJ2-5